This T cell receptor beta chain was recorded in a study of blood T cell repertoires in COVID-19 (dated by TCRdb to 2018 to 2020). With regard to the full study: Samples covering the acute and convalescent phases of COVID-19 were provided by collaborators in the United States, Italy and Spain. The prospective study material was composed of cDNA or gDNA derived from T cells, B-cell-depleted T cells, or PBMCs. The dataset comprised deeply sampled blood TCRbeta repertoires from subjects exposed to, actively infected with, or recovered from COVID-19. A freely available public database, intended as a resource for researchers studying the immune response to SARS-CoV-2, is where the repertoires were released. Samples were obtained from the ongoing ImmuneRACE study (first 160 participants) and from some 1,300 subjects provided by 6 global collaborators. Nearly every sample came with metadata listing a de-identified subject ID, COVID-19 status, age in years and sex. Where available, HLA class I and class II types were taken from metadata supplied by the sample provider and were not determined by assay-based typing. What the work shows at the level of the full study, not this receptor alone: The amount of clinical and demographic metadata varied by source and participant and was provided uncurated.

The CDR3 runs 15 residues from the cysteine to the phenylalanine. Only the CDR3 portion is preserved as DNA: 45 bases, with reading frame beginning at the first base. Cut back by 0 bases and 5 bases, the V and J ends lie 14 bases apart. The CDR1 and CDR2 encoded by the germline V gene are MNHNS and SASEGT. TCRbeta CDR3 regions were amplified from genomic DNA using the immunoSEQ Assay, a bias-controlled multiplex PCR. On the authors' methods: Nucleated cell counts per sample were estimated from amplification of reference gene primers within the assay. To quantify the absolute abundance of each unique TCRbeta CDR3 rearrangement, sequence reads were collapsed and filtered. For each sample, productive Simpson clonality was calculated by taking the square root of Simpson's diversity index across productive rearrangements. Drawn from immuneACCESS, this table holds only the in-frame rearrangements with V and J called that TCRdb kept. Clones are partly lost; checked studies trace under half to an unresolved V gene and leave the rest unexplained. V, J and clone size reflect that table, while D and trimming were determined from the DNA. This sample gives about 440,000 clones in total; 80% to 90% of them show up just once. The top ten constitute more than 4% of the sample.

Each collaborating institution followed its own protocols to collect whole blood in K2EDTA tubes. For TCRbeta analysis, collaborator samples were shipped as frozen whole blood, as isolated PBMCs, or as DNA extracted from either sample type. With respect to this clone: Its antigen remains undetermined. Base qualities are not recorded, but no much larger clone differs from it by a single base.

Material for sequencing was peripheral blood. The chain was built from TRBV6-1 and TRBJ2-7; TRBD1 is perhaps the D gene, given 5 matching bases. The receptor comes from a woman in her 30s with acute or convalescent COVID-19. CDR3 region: CASSEAGRVLDEQYF. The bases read TGTGCCAGCAGTGAAGCGGGCAGGGTGTTAGACGAGCAGTACTTC.